This passage covers 26 T cell receptor beta chains from one sample sequenced in a study of T cell changes during pregnancy in multiple sclerosis. Here immunoSEQ multiplex PCR was the method, and the copy in TCRdb shows in-frame clones only, minus some. The data contain roughly 60,000 clones, 80% to 95% of them seen just once; the ten biggest clones take up 1.4%. The sequenced sample was peripheral blood, obtained in the second trimester of pregnancy. These receptors all stem from a female donor with multiple sclerosis, enrolled in a pregnancy study.

This clone has only one observation. This chain's CDR3 is CASSLVGALNTEAFF. The CDR3 region has the DNA TGCGCCAGCAGCTTGGTGGGGGCCCTGAACACTGAAGCTTTCTTT. V gene TRBV5-1 combines with J gene TRBJ1-1; perhaps TRBD1 as D (6 bases). The V end was cut by 0 bases, the J end by 0 bases, with 9 bases between. This CDR3 has 15 amino acids. Germline loops: CDR1 SGHRS, CDR2 YFSETQ.

The chain combines TRBV29-1 with TRBJ1-2, with TRBD1 matching over 10 bases. The J segment lost 7 bases and the V segment lost 6 bases, leaving 8 bases of the junction unmatched. The CDR3 is 13 residues long. Germline CDR1 and CDR2: SQVTM and ANQGSEA. The CDR3 loop is CSVVDRGVGGYTF. The CDR3, as DNA: TGCAGCGTAGTGGACAGGGGGGTAGGTGGCTACACCTTC.

This sequence joins TRBV11-3 and TRBJ2-3, with D perhaps TRBD1 (5 bases). Germline values: CDR1 SGHNT, CDR2 YENEEA. Trimming left V 3 bases short and J 1 base short, with 5 bases between. This CDR3 is 13 amino acids long. The CDR3 DNA follows: TGTGCCAGCAGCTTGACAGGCACAGATACGCAGTATTTT. Residues: CASSLTGTDTQYF.

The chain has TRBV6-6 and TRBJ2-7; unclear D gene. The CDR3 loop spans 11 amino acids. Germline CDR1 and CDR2: MNHNY and SVGAGI (reference sequence). The V gene lost 6 bases and the J gene lost 2 bases, with 5 bases spanning the gap. The CDR3 nucleotides read TGTGCCAGCAGCAATGCCTACGAGCAGTACTTC. Its translation is CASSNAYEQYF.

This clone is a singleton in its sample. The rearrangement uses TRBV19 and TRBJ2-7; 10 bases agree with TRBD2. The CDR3 extends over 16 amino acids. Trimming cost V 0 bases and J 0 bases; bases outside gene matches: 2. CDR1 LNHDA and CDR2 SQIVND come from the germline V gene (reference sequence). The CDR3 DNA sequence: TGTGCCAGTAGTATAGAGGCTAGCGGGAGCTCCTACGAGCAGTACTTC. This gives the protein CASSIEASGSSYEQYF.

The J gene is TRBJ1-4, the V gene TRBV2; 8 bases fit TRBD1. Looked up from germline, CDR1 is SNHLY and CDR2 is FYNNEI. The ends lost 4 bases at V and 7 bases at J; junction bases unmatched: 11. The CDR3 loop spans 16 amino acids. The CDR3 region has the DNA TGTGCCAGCAGTGTGGGGGAAAGACAGGGGACTGAAAAACTGTTTTTT. Translation gives CASSVGERQGTEKLFF. Looking up the rest from reference TRBV2 and TRBJ1-4 gives the full variable domain: EPEVTQTPSHQVTQMGQEVILRCVPISNHLYFYWYRQILGQKVEFLVSFYNNEISEKSEIFDDQFSVERPDGSNFTLKIRSTKLEDSAMYFCASSVGERQGTEKLFFGSGTQLSVL.

This sequence joins TRBV2 and TRBJ1-2, with TRBD1 matching over 10 bases. The V and J ends lost 4 bases and 8 bases, in that order; junction bases with no gene match: 10. This CDR3 contains 15 residues. CDR1 SNHLY and CDR2 FYNNEI come from the germline V gene. The CDR3 DNA follows: TGTGCCAGCAGTGCTGGGACAGGGGTTTACGGCGGCTACACCTTC. This sequence encodes CASSAGTGVYGGYTF.

The V call is TRBV27, the J call TRBJ2-7; D perhaps matches TRBD1 (5 bases). The CDR3 runs 16 residues. The V end lost 1 base, the J end lost 3 bases, and 16 bases lay between the germline ends. Per germline, CDR1 MNHEY and CDR2 SMNVEV (reference sequence). The CDR3 DNA sequence: TGTGCCAGCAGTTTATTAGGCAGGGCAAAAGGCTACGAGCAGTACTTC. This sequence encodes CASSLLGRAKGYEQYF.

This chain joins TRBV11-3 and TRBJ2-2; D perhaps matches TRBD2 (6 bases). The V gene's germline CDR1 is SGHNT and CDR2 YENEEA. The CDR3 is made up of 16 amino acids. V lost 8 bases to trimming and J lost 0 bases, with 16 bases between them. This chain's CDR3 is CASGDTGTSNTGELFF. For the CDR3, the DNA is TGTGCCAGCGGAGATACCGGGACTTCGAACACCGGGGAGCTGTTTTTT. The full variable domain, rest sourced from reference TRBV11-3 and TRBJ2-2, is EAGVVQSPRYKIIEKKQPVAFWCNPISGHNTLYWYLQNLGQGPELLIRYENEEAVDDSQLPKDRFSAERLKGVDSTLKIQPAELGDSAVYLCASGDTGTSNTGELFFGEGSRLTVL.

The chain employs TRBV6-5 and TRBJ1-5, with D uncertain. Germline loops: CDR1 MNHEY, CDR2 SVGAGI. The CDR3 contains 15 residues. Trimming removed 4 bases from V and 0 bases from J, with 10 bases in between. In DNA, the CDR3 is TGTGCCAGCAGTTTGGGAGTTAATAGCAATCAGCCCCAGCATTTT. Its translation is CASSLGVNSNQPQHF.

The genes are TRBV2 and TRBJ2-1, with 11 bases matching TRBD2. V gave up 5 bases and J gave up 2 bases; unmatched junction bases: 2. The CDR3 loop spans 15 amino acids. Germline V gives CDR1 SNHLY, CDR2 FYNNEI. The CDR3 DNA sequence: TGTGCCAGCAGTTTTAGCGGGAGGGCCTACAATGAGCAGTTCTTC. It specifies CASSFSGRAYNEQFF.

The chain has TRBV2 and TRBJ1-2, with 8 bases matching TRBD1. The ends lost 6 bases at V and 5 bases at J; junction bases unmatched: 11. Germline V gene data show CDR1 as SNHLY and CDR2 as FYNNEI. The length of the CDR3 is 15 residues. This CDR3 is CASSLQSGGRYGYTF. CDR3 coding DNA: TGTGCCAGCAGCCTACAATCAGGGGGCAGATATGGCTACACCTTC. The full variable domain, in which reference TRBV2 and TRBJ1-2 provide the parts outside the CDR3, is EPEVTQTPSHQVTQMGQEVILRCVPISNHLYFYWYRQILGQKVEFLVSFYNNEISEKSEIFDDQFSVERPDGSNFTLKIRSTKLEDSAMYFCASSLQSGGRYGYTFGSGTRLTVV.

The chain carries TRBV7-3 and TRBJ2-7; D might be TRBD2 (5 bases). This CDR3 contains 16 residues. The V gene lost 6 bases and the J gene lost 6 bases, with 24 bases spanning the gap. In germline, CDR1 is SGHTA, CDR2 FQGTGA. CDR3 sequence: CASSPEGGGAGSEQYF. As DNA, the CDR3 is TGTGCCAGCAGTCCAGAGGGTGGTGGAGCTGGTTCCGAGCAGTACTTC.

The chain carries TRBV19 and TRBJ2-5, with 15 bases identical to TRBD2. Germline loops: CDR1 LNHDA, CDR2 SQIVND (reference sequence). The trim removed 5 bases at V and 1 base at J, leaving 8 bases unmatched. The CDR3 has 18 amino acids. The CDR3 bases are TGTGCCAGTAGTGGGGGACTAGCGGGAGGCCACCTCCAAGAGACCCAGTACTTC. It encodes CASSGGLAGGHLQETQYF.

The genes are TRBV19 and TRBJ1-2; the D gene is possibly TRBD1 (6 bases). The CDR3 spans 16 residues. The germline V and J ends were trimmed by 7 bases and 3 bases, with 21 bases remaining between them. Germline V CDR1 and CDR2: LNHDA, SQIVND (reference sequence). The CDR3 sequence: CASTPEGTRRDYGYTF. The CDR3 DNA follows: TGTGCCAGTACCCCAGAGGGGACACGCAGAGACTATGGCTACACCTTC.

CDR3 residues: CASSLGGGGFF. CDR3 nucleotides: TGTGCCAGCAGCCTAGGGGGGGGAGGGTTCTTC. This chain joins TRBV7-8 and TRBJ2-1; weak D call: TRBD2 (7 bases). The CDR3 contains 11 residues. V was trimmed by 5 bases and J by 15 bases, leaving 14 bases between them. The V gene's germline CDR1 is SGHVS and CDR2 FQNEAQ. Full variable domain (missing parts from reference TRBV7-8 and TRBJ2-1): GAGVSQSPRYKVAKRGQDVALRCDPISGHVSLFWYQQALGQGPEFLTYFQNEAQLDKSGLPSDRFFAERPEGSVSTLKIQRTQQEDSAVYLCASSLGGGGFFGPGTRLTVL.

J is TRBJ1-2 and V is TRBV11-2; D may be TRBD1 (6 bases). This CDR3 comprises 12 residues. CDR1 SGHAT and CDR2 FQNNGV come from the germline V gene. The ends were cut back, 7 bases at V and 5 bases at J, with 11 bases in the middle. Written as DNA, the CDR3 is TGTGCCAGCACCCTACAGGGTTATGGCTACACCTTC. Translated: CASTLQGYGYTF. Together with reference TRBV11-2 and TRBJ1-2, the CDR3 gives the full variable domain: EAGVAQSPRYKIIEKRQSVAFWCNPISGHATLYWYQQILGQGPKLLIQFQNNGVVDDSQLPKDRFSAERLKGVDSTLKIQPAKLEDSAVYLCASTLQGYGYTFGSGTRLTVV.

The V gene is TRBV30, the J gene TRBJ2-3, with no clear D. This CDR3 has 13 amino acids. V gave up 4 bases and J gave up 0 bases, with 8 bases separating them. Per the germline V gene, CDR1 is GTSNPN and CDR2 is SVGIG (reference sequence). In nucleotides, the CDR3 is TGTGCCTGGATGGAGAAGAGCACAGATACGCAGTATTTT. Translation gives CAWMEKSTDTQYF.

This sequence joins TRBV15 and TRBJ2-7, with D possibly matching TRBD2 (6 bases). Germline assignment: CDR1 LNHNV and CDR2 YYDKDF (reference sequence). This CDR3 is built from 15 residues. With 1 base removed from V and 3 bases from J, the gap between germline ends came to 13 bases. In DNA, the CDR3 is TGTGCCACCAGCAGAGGAAGCAGGGAGGACTACGAGCAGTACTTC. Translating it yields CATSRGSREDYEQYF.

The chain joins TRBV6-6 to TRBJ2-1; the D is unclear. Trimming removed 0 bases at V and 4 bases at J, with 10 bases between. CDR1 MNHNY and CDR2 SVGAGI come from the germline V gene (reference sequence). This CDR3 comprises 15 residues. CDR3 sequence: CASSYSLERYNEQFF. In DNA, the CDR3 is TGTGCCAGCAGTTACTCCCTTGAGAGGTACAATGAGCAGTTCTTC.

The rearrangement joins TRBV5-4 to TRBJ1-1, with D uncertain. V shed 4 bases and J shed 1 base, with 11 bases lying between them. Germline V CDR1 and CDR2: SGHNT, YYREEE (reference sequence). This CDR3 comprises 14 residues. The CDR3 DNA reads as TGTGCCAGCAGCCTAGACCGAGAGAACACTGAAGCTTTCTTT. As protein: CASSLDRENTEAFF.

J is TRBJ2-3 and V is TRBV7-2, with a weak D call TRBD1 (6 bases). Germline V gives CDR1 SGHTA, CDR2 FQGNSA. This CDR3 spans 14 amino acids. Trimming took off 7 bases at V and 3 bases at J, with 14 bases between the two ends. In DNA form, the CDR3 reads TGTGCCAGCAAAATGGACAGCTTTACAGATACGCAGTATTTT. It specifies CASKMDSFTDTQYF.

The chain couples TRBV19 to TRBJ1-4; D unclear. This CDR3 is 15 amino acids long. Trimming removed 0 bases from V and 3 bases from J, with 8 bases in between. Germline lookup yields CDR1 LNHDA and CDR2 SQIVND (reference sequence). Here the CDR3 reads CASSIDDAANEKLFF. For the CDR3, the DNA is TGTGCCAGTAGTATAGATGATGCGGCTAATGAAAAACTGTTTTTT.

The chain uses TRBV6-6 and TRBJ2-7, with TRBD1 matching over 9 bases. V dropped 2 bases and J dropped 3; count of bases not matched to a gene: 5. There are 15 residues in the CDR3. The V gene's germline CDR1 is MNHNY and CDR2 SVGAGI (reference sequence). CDR3 DNA: TGTGCCAGCAGTTACCCTAGGACAGGGGTCTACGAGCAGTACTTC. It is translated as CASSYPRTGVYEQYF.

CDR3 region: CASSNEGRGADTQYF. The CDR3 DNA reads TGTGCCAGCAGCAACGAGGGCAGGGGGGCAGATACGCAGTATTTT. The rearrangement joins TRBV9 to TRBJ2-3; tentatively, D is TRBD1 (7 bases). The V and J ends lost 4 bases and 4 bases respectively, with 16 bases between them. CDR1 is SGDLS and CDR2 is YYNGEE in the germline V gene. The CDR3 loop spans 15 amino acids.

The V gene is TRBV10-3, the J gene TRBJ1-2, with 10 bases fitting TRBD1. V was pared by 7 bases and J by 8 bases, with 4 bases of the junction left unmatched. Germline values: CDR1 ENHRY, CDR2 SYGVKD. The CDR3 runs 12 residues. The CDR3: CAINGQGEGYTF. CDR3 coding DNA: TGTGCCATCAACGGACAGGGGGAAGGCTACACCTTC.